The next 20 T cell receptor beta chains were all read from a single sample in a study of shared clonotypes between healthy human individuals. The method was immunoSEQ multiplex PCR; TCRdb's version includes in-frame clones alone and lacks a portion of them. The table shows hundreds of thousands of clones, with more than 85% occurring only once. Terminally differentiated effector memory CD45RA+ cells were left out of the naive CD8 fraction, which was CD45RO-negative and positively selected for CCR7. The material sequenced was naive CD8+ T cells sorted from blood. The receptors derive from a man under 40 in good health.

The CDR3 region has the DNA TGTGCCAGCAGCTTACAGGAGAGCTATGAGCAGTTCTTC. This sequence encodes CASSLQESYEQFF. The chain employs TRBV5-6 and TRBJ2-1, with D tentatively TRBD1 (5 bases). Trimming took off 2 bases at V and 8 bases at J, with 11 bases between the two ends. In germline, CDR1 is SGHDT, CDR2 YYEEEE. The CDR3 loop spans 13 amino acids.

This chain uses TRBV27 with TRBJ2-7; TRBD1 might be the D (6 bases). This CDR3 has 12 amino acids. V lost 8 bases, J lost 3 bases, and 11 bases lay in between. Germline V gene sequence: CDR1 MNHEY, CDR2 SMNVEV (reference sequence). This CDR3 is CASRDNLYEQYF. The CDR3 DNA reads TGTGCCAGCCGGGACAACCTCTACGAGCAGTACTTC.

The gene calls are TRBV5-6 and TRBJ2-7, with 8 bases that match TRBD2. The germline V gene has CDR1 SGHDT and CDR2 YYEEEE. J lost 4 bases, V lost 0 bases, and 3 bases had no gene match. The CDR3 consists of 14 residues. In DNA form, the CDR3 reads TGTGCCAGCAGCTTGGCCGAGCGGGAGTACGAGCAGTACTTC. Translated, it gives CASSLAEREYEQYF.

This clone was recorded only once. Here the CDR3 reads CSAAGLDPNEQFF. The CDR3 DNA reads TGCAGCGCCGCCGGACTAGACCCCAATGAGCAGTTCTTC. J is TRBJ2-1 and V is TRBV29-1; the match to TRBD2 covers 7 bases. V lost 7 bases, J lost 6 bases, and 9 bases stayed unmatched. Germline lookup yields CDR1 SQVTM and CDR2 ANQGSEA. The CDR3 sequence is 13 residues long.

This chain joins TRBV27 and TRBJ2-7; no reliable D call. Germline CDR1 MNHEY, CDR2 SMNVEV (reference sequence). This CDR3 has 15 amino acids. V was shortened by 0 bases and J by 4 bases, with 13 bases between the two germline ends. The DNA for the CDR3 is TGTGCCAGCAGTTTATCCAACTCGCCCCCTTACGAGCAGTACTTC. Translation gives CASSLSNSPPYEQYF.

V and J are TRBV28 and TRBJ2-7, with D unclear. This CDR3 comprises 15 residues. Per the germline V gene, CDR1 is MDHEN and CDR2 is SYDVKM. The ends were cut back, 3 bases at V and 0 bases at J, with 12 bases in the middle. The chain's CDR3 is CASSFFVGLSYEQYF. CDR3 sequence (DNA): TGTGCCAGCAGTTTCTTCGTCGGTCTCTCCTACGAGCAGTACTTC.

V usage is TRBV11-2 and J usage is TRBJ2-3; D ambiguous. V lost 5 bases and J lost 5, with 11 bases in between. CDR1 and CDR2 (germline): SGHAT, FQNNGV. This CDR3 spans 13 amino acids. The CDR3 spells CASSPPIGDTQYF. In nucleotides, the CDR3 is TGTGCCAGCAGCCCCCCAATTGGAGATACGCAGTATTTT.

The rearrangement joins TRBV18 to TRBJ2-7, with TRBD1 matching over 7 bases. The CDR3 has 15 amino acids. CDR1 is KGHSH and CDR2 is LQKENI in the germline V gene. The junction had 7 bases not matched to a gene; V was cut back by 3 bases and J by 2 bases. The CDR3 sequence: CASSPERDSPYEQYF. The CDR3 DNA sequence: TGTGCCAGCTCACCGGAGAGGGACAGCCCCTACGAGCAGTACTTC.

The chain employs TRBV28 and TRBJ2-1; D is unclear. CDR3 size: 12 residues. Trimming cost V 5 bases and J 6 bases, with 8 bases left between them. Germline V gene lookup returns CDR1 MDHEN and CDR2 SYDVKM. CDR3 in amino acids: CASSPTTNEQFF. The DNA for the CDR3 is TGTGCCAGCAGTCCTACTACCAATGAGCAGTTCTTC.

The chain combines TRBV7-6 with TRBJ2-1, with unresolved D. The CDR3 runs 19 residues. Trimming took 0 bases from V and 7 from J, leaving 25 bases between them. CDR1 is SGHVS and CDR2 is FNYEAQ in the germline V gene. Here the CDR3 reads CASSLATSWATLTPNEQFF. CDR3 sequence (DNA): TGTGCCAGCAGCTTAGCTACCTCTTGGGCTACCCTTACTCCAAATGAGCAGTTCTTC.

The V and J genes are TRBV10-1 and TRBJ2-1; possibly TRBD1 or TRBD2 for D (7 bases each). The CDR3 has 16 amino acids. V was clipped by 4 bases and J by 5 bases, with 18 bases between them. Germline V gene data show CDR1 as WNHNN and CDR2 as SYGVQD (reference sequence). CDR3 sequence: CASSGPRGGSNNEQFF. In nucleotides, the CDR3 is TGCGCCAGCAGTGGACCCAGGGGGGGGTCGAACAATGAGCAGTTCTTC.

The CDR3 is CASSSQLWQYF. The CDR3 DNA reads as TGTGCCAGCAGTTCCCAGCTGTGGCAGTACTTC. The chain employs TRBV28 and TRBJ2-7; D gene ambiguous. The length of the CDR3 is 11 residues. V was shortened by 4 bases and J by 9 bases, with 10 bases between the two germline ends. Per germline, CDR1 MDHEN and CDR2 SYDVKM.

The chain joins TRBV29-1 to TRBJ2-1; 9 nucleotides match TRBD2. CDR3 length equals 13 residues. The V and J ends lost 5 bases and 5 bases, in that order; junction bases with no gene match: 4. Germline-derived CDR1 and CDR2 are SQVTM and ANQGSEA. The CDR3 DNA follows: TGCAGCGTTCACCCTAGCGGGAACAATGAGCAGTTCTTC. It yields the protein CSVHPSGNNEQFF.

This clone came up once. The chain is built from TRBV7-9 and TRBJ2-7, with 8 bases matching TRBD1. The J segment lost 5 bases and the V segment lost 5 bases, leaving 2 bases of the junction unmatched. Germline V lookup: CDR1 SEHNR, CDR2 FQNEAQ (reference sequence). This CDR3 region has 12 residues. The CDR3 sequence: CASSRTGNEQYF. The CDR3 coding sequence is TGTGCCAGCAGCCGGACAGGGAACGAGCAGTACTTC.

The chain employs TRBV15 and TRBJ2-2, with D hard to call. Trimming took off 1 base at V and 0 bases at J, with 6 bases between the two ends. The V gene's germline CDR1 is LNHNV and CDR2 YYDKDF (reference sequence). The CDR3 totals 15 residues. The CDR3 nucleotides are TGTGCCACCAGCAGAGGCTTTACGAACACCGGGGAGCTGTTTTTT. Translated, it gives CATSRGFTNTGELFF.

The rearrangement links TRBV14 to TRBJ2-5; D is possibly TRBD1 (5 bases). In germline, CDR1 is SGHDN, CDR2 FVKESK. This CDR3 spans 16 amino acids. V shed 4 bases and J shed 1 base, with 16 bases lying between them. CDR3 amino acids: CASSPSALRGQETQYF. The CDR3 DNA is TGTGCCAGCAGCCCATCTGCCCTTAGGGGCCAAGAGACCCAGTACTTC.

The J gene is TRBJ2-2, the V gene TRBV27; 8 bases agree with TRBD1. Germline CDR1 and CDR2: MNHEY and SMNVEV (reference sequence). The CDR3 runs to 17 residues. Trimming cost V 4 bases and J 5 bases; bases outside gene matches: 12. The CDR3 loop reads CASSSISTGTGTGELFF. In nucleotides, the CDR3 is TGTGCCAGCAGTTCTATTTCGACCGGGACAGGAACCGGGGAGCTGTTTTTT.

The chain joins TRBV28 to TRBJ2-3; tentative D call: TRBD1 (7 bases). The CDR3 length is 16 residues. V was shortened by 2 bases and J by 4 bases, with 16 bases between the two germline ends. Germline CDR1 reads MDHEN; CDR2 reads SYDVKM. CDR3 residues: CASSLQGVTRADTQYF. As DNA, the CDR3 is TGTGCCAGCAGTTTACAGGGGGTGACTAGGGCAGATACGCAGTATTTT.

The gene calls are TRBV28 and TRBJ2-7; D may correspond to TRBD1 or TRBD2 (5 bases each). Germline values: CDR1 MDHEN, CDR2 SYDVKM. V was pared by 3 bases and J by 5 bases, with 20 bases between. The length of the CDR3 is 16 residues. The CDR3 bases are TGTGCCAGCAGTTTGGACCCGGGACCCAAGGCCGACGAGCAGTACTTC. Protein: CASSLDPGPKADEQYF.

The V call is TRBV27, the J call TRBJ2-7, with D possibly TRBD1 on 6 matching bases. V was pared by 7 bases and J by 4 bases, with 17 bases between. CDR1 is MNHEY and CDR2 is SMNVEV in the germline V gene (reference sequence). The CDR3 has 14 amino acids. The CDR3 DNA reads TGTGCCAGCAATTCTTACAGGGTTACGTACGAGCAGTACTTC. This sequence encodes CASNSYRVTYEQYF.